This T cell receptor (beta chain) was identified during a study of T cell responses to AZD1222 COVID-19 vaccine. Overall study context: Samples with a second dose at about 4 or about 12 weeks were pooled together.

Worth noting for this clone: Its target is unknown.

Clones were read by immunoSEQ multiplex PCR, and TCRdb kept only the in-frame ones, dropping some. Of 150,000 to 200,000 clones detected, approximately 90% appear once; the ten largest clones hold around 4%. General study findings and limits: At 160-218 and 743-854, vaccine-associated CD4 TCRs were dominant, and they spanned spike. It was only a handful of AZD1222 recipients who were seropositive at baseline. It should be noted that donors were predominantly white British and more often female, and clonal diversity was possibly underestimated.

The sequence was obtained from an adult in good health. This specimen consisted of peripheral blood, obtained on day 0 of AZD1222 vaccination.

This chain's CDR3 is CASKGRGLLKSYEQYF. For the CDR3, the DNA is TGTGCCAGCAAAGGCAGGGGGCTGCTCAAATCCTACGAGCAGTACTTC. V usage is TRBV28 and J usage is TRBJ2-7, with TRBD1 matching over 8 bases. Germline V gives CDR1 MDHEN, CDR2 SYDVKM. This CDR3 region has 16 residues. V trimming: 7 bases; J trimming: 1 base; junction bases outside the gene matches: 12.